This T cell receptor beta chain was identified in a study of T-cell reconstitution after alpha-beta-depleted transplantation in children. TCRbeta library preparation incorporated unique molecular identifiers. TCRdb reprocessed the PCR reads with MiXCR, giving one entry per CDR3 protein. The sample records 200,000 to 250,000 distinct CDR3 sequences, 11% being singletons. This clonotype was found many times. The ends were cut back, 2 bases at V and 0 bases at J, with 10 bases in the middle. CDR3 length: 15 residues. The germline V gene encodes CDR1 GTSNPN and CDR2 SVGIG (reference sequence). This sample comprised PBMCs, obtained before TCRalphabeta/CD19-depleted stem cell transplant. J is TRBJ2-2 and V is TRBV30, with D perhaps matching TRBD2 (5 bases). The TCR sequence derives from a child under two years old with acute myeloid leukemia, due to receive a stem cell transplant. The DNA of the CDR3 is TGTGCCTGGAGTTTGAACGGGGCGAACACCGGGGAGCTGTTTTTT. This encodes CAWSLNGANTGELFF.